This TCR beta chain comes out of a study of shared clonotypes between healthy human individuals. On this clone itself: Its target is unknown. The sample contains more than one DNA sequence encoding this CDR3.

The method was immunoSEQ multiplex PCR; TCRdb's version includes in-frame clones alone and lacks a portion of them. This sample has some 2,000,000 clones, with approximately 95% found just once. The germline V gene encodes CDR1 DFQATT and CDR2 SNEGSKA (reference sequence). The length of the CDR3 is 11 residues. V was pared by 5 bases and J by 8 bases, with 9 bases between. Terminally differentiated effector memory CD45RA+ cells were excluded from the naive CD8 cells, which were CD45RO-negative and positively selected for CCR7. Donors had no recently reported acute infections or vaccinations and were HIV-negative. Study-wide points: Among non-shared clonotypes, generation probabilities were lower than among those shared by all four donors.

The V gene is TRBV20-1, the J gene TRBJ2-2; perhaps TRBD2 as D (6 bases). The sample comprised naive CD8+ T cells sorted from blood. The receptor was isolated from a young man in good health. CDR3 in amino acids: CSALLAGELFF. The CDR3 DNA reads TGCAGTGCTCTCCTAGCGGGGGAGCTGTTTTTT.